This T cell receptor beta chain was obtained from a study of Ad26.COV2.S vaccination and SARS-CoV-2 variants. Note on this clone: Its target is not known.

The treatment denotes: around 19 received Ad26.COV2.S at low or high dose, single or two shots; 5 received placebo; per-sample allocation not given. It was on day 63 after the first vaccine or placebo injection that samples were taken. Study-wide findings and caveats: Greater spike-specific TCR breadth was seen in vaccine recipients than in placebo recipients.

The protocol was immunoSEQ multiplex PCR, while the TCRdb copy is restricted to in-frame clones and leaves out a portion. The sample carries around 300,000 clones, about nine tenths recorded once. The trim removed 3 bases at V and 2 bases at J, leaving 7 bases unmatched. This CDR3 has 17 residues. The germline V gene encodes CDR1 LGHNA and CDR2 YSLEER. This chain links TRBV4-3 with TRBJ2-1, with 10 bases aligning to TRBD2. The sequence was obtained from a person aged 18-65 years who received the Ad26.COV2.S COVID-19 vaccine or a placebo. The sample here was peripheral blood, taken in a trial of Ad26.COV2.S vaccine versus placebo. CDR3 sequence (DNA): TGCGCCAGCAGCCACTCTACTGGGACTAGCGCCTACAATGAGCAGTTCTTC. This translates into CASSHSTGTSAYNEQFF.